This T cell receptor beta chain was profiled in a study of blood T cell repertoires in COVID-19. This CDR3 is 14 amino acids long. Germline CDR1 reads MRHNA; CDR2 reads SNTAGT. Trimming pared 2 bases from V and 4 bases from J, leaving 11 bases between. This clone was seen more than once but under ten times. TCRdb's copy holds only in-frame clones and misses some; the assay was immunoSEQ multiplex PCR. Here the sample spans over 25,000 clones, approximately 84% being singletons. The specimen sequenced was peripheral blood. The chain combines TRBV6-4 with TRBJ1-1, with D perhaps matching TRBD1 (5 bases). This clonotype originated in a man in his 70s with active COVID-19. CDR3 sequence reads: CASSDIGRGTEAFF. Written as DNA, the CDR3 is TGTGCCAGCAGTGACATAGGAAGGGGCACTGAAGCTTTCTTT.